This TCR beta chain was found in a study of Ad26.COV2.S vaccination and SARS-CoV-2 variants (dated by TCRdb to 2020 to 2022). With respect to the entire study: Donors in the vaccine arm were drawn from COV1001, a phase I-IIa trial of Ad26.COV2.S in healthy adults that was multicentre, randomized, double-blind and placebo-controlled. Trial participants were randomized into five groups of five, in which low-dose or high-dose Ad26.COV2.S was given once or twice, or placebo was given on both occasions. Dosing of Ad26.COV2.S was intramuscular, at either 5x10^10 or 1x10^11 viral particles, delivered as one shot or as two shots spaced 56 days apart. Throughout the experiments and outcome assessment, investigators stayed blinded to trial group allocation. TCRbeta repertoire sequencing served as the tool for gauging how specific and how broad the SARS-CoV-2-reactive T cell receptors were following Ad26.COV2.S vaccination. A total of roughly 30 samples were included in the TCR-sequenced set, comprising roughly 20 Ad26.COV2.S vaccine recipients, 5 placebo recipients and 8 SARS-CoV-2 convalescent individuals. What the research found in general, with its limitations: The study was not powered for comparison of responses between vaccine doses or regimens. After vaccination, substantial breadth of spike-specific CD8+ and CD4+ T cell responses was reported. Compared with placebo recipients, Ad26.COV2.S recipients showed higher spike-specific TCR breadth (P = 0.0014). Vaccine and placebo recipients had comparable non-spike TCR breadth, which fits with the vaccine containing only spike. The authors noted that the TCR breadth and depth analyses may have underestimated total T cell responses.

According to the study, the label for this sample's treatment or condition signals: roughly 20 received Ad26.COV2.S at low or high dose, single or two shots; roughly 5 received placebo; per-sample allocation not given. For vaccine and placebo recipients, repertoires were sequenced using samples collected on day 63 after the first injection. In Cohort 1b, 20 to 25 adults aged 18-55 years were enrolled at a single site in Boston, USA, between 29 July and 7 August 2020. Ad26.COV2.S was a replication-incompetent adenovirus type 26 vector that expressed a prefusion-stabilized SARS-CoV-2 spike protein derived from the original Wuhan strain. V lost 6 bases and J lost 4 bases; the stretch between them is 17 bases long. Based on the germline V gene, the CDR1 and CDR2 sequences are WSHSY and SAAADI. There are 15 amino acids in the CDR3, from cysteine to phenylalanine inclusive. Left in the record is the CDR3 DNA by itself, 45 bases read in frame from the first base.

Points on this clone: Its antigen remains unidentified. No base quality information exists; no much larger clone differs at one position.

The immunoSEQ Assay was used to sequence TCRbeta CDR3 regions. After extraction, genomic DNA underwent amplification by bias-controlled multiplex PCR, followed by high-throughput sequencing. As for how the authors treated the data: To quantify the absolute abundance of every unique TCRbeta CDR3 region, sequences were collapsed and filtered. T cell fraction was estimated by normalizing TCRbeta template counts to usable DNA, which was measured by amplifying reference genes present in all nucleated cells. Repertoire TCRs were annotated as SARS-CoV-2-specific by exact matching of V gene, CDR3 amino acid sequence and J gene to a known reactive TCR set. The reference SARS-CoV-2 TCR set was derived from MIRA and filtered for enrichment in COVID-19-positive ImmuneCODE repertoires, a step that removed public or cross-reactive TCRs. Using the MIRA antigens, annotated TCRs were further analysed by specific ORF or by position within an ORF. Breadth was defined as the number of annotated unique rearrangements divided by the total number of unique productive rearrangements, and depth was defined as the summed frequency of the annotated unique rearrangements. TCR breadth was compared between groups using two-sided Wilcoxon rank-sum tests. The clones in this table, taken by TCRdb from immuneACCESS, are in-frame only. Not every clone is retained; where verified, under half of the shortfall comes from an unresolved V gene, and the cause of the rest is unknown. V and J calls and clone size come straight from that table; D and trimming were deduced from the DNA. This sample comprises some 460,000 clones, nearly 90% of them detected only once. The biggest ten clones account for under 2% of the sample.

The source of this sequence is a person between 18 and 65 years old who received the Ad26.COV2.S COVID-19 vaccine or a placebo. The sample was peripheral blood, taken in a trial of Ad26.COV2.S vaccine versus placebo. This sequence uses TRBV10-2 and TRBJ2-3; the D gene cannot be named for sure. For the CDR3, the sequence is CASSLDVRAPDTQYF. Read as DNA, the sequence is TGCGCCAGCAGCCTAGACGTTCGGGCACCAGATACGCAGTATTTT.